The following is a T cell receptor (beta chain) sequence with its context. Its antigen is unknown. Repertoires were generated with immunoSEQ multiplex PCR, while TCRdb's copy carries only in-frame clones and drops some. The data show 45,000 or so clones, nearly 95% seen once. The CDR3 spans 17 residues. Germline CDR1 and CDR2: SGHRS and YFSETQ. Trimming removed 1 base at V and 2 bases at J, with 13 bases between. This sample is drawn from a study of T cells in tuberculosis. Overall study findings and caveats: Classification accuracy was 75% to 90% (AUROC roughly 0.9) with the GMM-specific repertoire.

The chain couples TRBV5-1 to TRBJ2-6, with TRBD1 as a possible D gene (5 bases). The sample consisted of PBMCs. The clonotype was recovered from a donor between 10 and 35 years old with latent tuberculosis or without tuberculosis infection. CDR3 loop: CASSLSGLGTGANVLTF. The CDR3 DNA is TGCGCCAGCAGCTTGTCAGGGCTTGGTACTGGGGCCAACGTCCTGACTTTC.